These 24 T cell receptor beta chains were all obtained from the same sample, sequenced in a study of OX40 agonist ivuxolimab in advanced cancers. Libraries were made using the immunoSEQ multiplex PCR assay. Drawn from immuneACCESS, this table holds only the in-frame rearrangements with V and J called that TCRdb kept. Clones are partly lost; checked studies trace under half to an unresolved V gene and leave the rest unexplained. Across this sample there are about 60,000 clones, with roughly 86% seen only once. The biggest ten clones account for approximately 4% of the sample. The sequences come from CD4+ or CD8+ T cells sorted from blood, collected in a trial of the OX40 agonist ivuxolimab. These receptors originate from an adult with an advanced solid tumor such as melanoma, head and neck, liver or kidney cancer.

This chain uses TRBV11-2 with TRBJ1-1; D perhaps matches TRBD1 (6 bases). Per germline, CDR1 SGHAT and CDR2 FQNNGV. This CDR3 has 14 amino acids. Trimming shortened V by 5 bases and J by 6 bases, and 16 bases separated the two germline ends. CDR3: CASSPIRGWAEAFF. CDR3 sequence (DNA): TGTGCCAGCAGCCCCATCAGGGGTTGGGCTGAAGCTTTCTTT.

The chain is built from TRBV6-5 and TRBJ1-4; the D is unclear. There are 14 residues in the CDR3. V was cut by 7 bases and J by 8 bases, with 17 bases left in between. CDR1 is MNHEY and CDR2 is SVGAGI in the germline V gene. Written as DNA, the CDR3 is TGTGCCAGCACCCGGGGTAGGCTCGGAGAAAAACTGTTTTTT. Amino acids: CASTRGRLGEKLFF.

This chain connects TRBV4-3 to TRBJ1-1; D unresolved. Germline CDR1 LGHNA, CDR2 YSLEER. The CDR3 consists of 13 residues. The germline V and J ends were trimmed by 1 base and 5 bases, with 8 bases remaining between them. The CDR3 nucleotides are TGCGCCAGCAGCCAAGGAGGGAAGACTGAAGCTTTCTTT. Protein sequence: CASSQGGKTEAFF.

The chain recombines TRBV27 with TRBJ1-3; D call uncertain. Trimming left V 6 bases short and J 0 bases short, with 12 bases between. CDR1 is MNHEY and CDR2 is SMNVEV in the germline V gene (reference sequence). The CDR3 has 15 amino acids. CDR3 protein: CASRLGSYSGNTIYF. The CDR3, as DNA: TGTGCCAGCAGATTAGGTTCTTACTCTGGAAACACCATATATTTT.

This clone was seen a few times. The rearrangement uses TRBV10-1 and TRBJ1-2, with D unresolved. There are 14 residues in the CDR3. V lost 1 base, J lost 7 bases, and 13 bases lay in between. Germline CDR1 WNHNN, CDR2 SYGVQD (reference sequence). The DNA for the CDR3 is TGCGCCAGCAGTGAGTTGGCAGCGCCGGGTGGCTACACCTTC. Its protein product is CASSELAAPGGYTF.

This clone was seen just once. The rearrangement links TRBV11-3 to TRBJ2-1; D tentatively fits TRBD1 or TRBD2 (5 bases each). The CDR3 is 14 amino acids. Germline CDR1 SGHNT, CDR2 YENEEA. The ends were cut back, 3 bases at V and 10 bases at J, with 16 bases in the middle. DNA for the CDR3: TGTGCCAGCAGCTTCGTGACGGTTGGGGGAGAGCAGTTCTTC. Translating it yields CASSFVTVGGEQFF.

The V and J genes are TRBV9 and TRBJ1-2; 7 nucleotides agree with TRBD1. The CDR3 runs 15 residues. Germline V lookup: CDR1 SGDLS, CDR2 YYNGEE. With V trimmed by 7 bases and J by 2 bases, 11 bases remained unmatched. The CDR3 coding sequence is TGTGCCAGCTCGTTAACAGGGGCCTCCAACTATGGCTACACCTTC. It specifies CASSLTGASNYGYTF. Full variable domain (rest looked up from reference TRBV9 and TRBJ1-2): DSGVTQTPKHLITATGQRVTLRCSPRSGDLSVYWYQQSLDQGLQFLIQYYNGEERAKGNILERFSAQQFPDLHSELNLSSLELGDSALYFCASSLTGASNYGYTFGSGTRLTVV.

The chain couples TRBV19 to TRBJ1-5; D is undetermined. Trimming pared 3 bases from V and 3 bases from J, leaving 12 bases between. This CDR3 has 15 residues. In germline, CDR1 is LNHDA, CDR2 SQIVND (reference sequence). CDR3 nucleotides: TGTGCCAGTAGTATTGGTGGCGCGTACAATCAGCCCCAGCATTTT. It specifies CASSIGGAYNQPQHF. The whole variable domain, remainder taken from reference TRBV19 and TRBJ1-5, is DGGITQSPKYLFRKEGQNVTLSCEQNLNHDAMYWYRQDPGQGLRLIYYSQIVNDFQKGDIAEGYSVSREKKESFPLTVTSAQKNPTAFYLCASSIGGAYNQPQHFGDGTRLSIL.

This sequence joins TRBV5-1 and TRBJ2-1; 11 bases are a match to TRBD2. CDR3 length: 14 residues. Germline V gives CDR1 SGHRS, CDR2 YFSETQ. The ends lost 5 bases at V and 6 bases at J; junction bases unmatched: 4. CDR3 bases: TGCGCCAGCAGACAGACTAGCGGGGTCAATGAGCAGTTCTTC. Protein product: CASRQTSGVNEQFF. The full variable domain, in which reference TRBV5-1 and TRBJ2-1 provide the parts outside the CDR3, is KAGVTQTPRYLIKTRGQQVTLSCSPISGHRSVSWYQQTPGQGLQFLFEYFSETQRNKGNFPGRFSGRQFSNSRSEMNVSTLELGDSALYLCASRQTSGVNEQFFGPGTRLTVL.

This clone was counted only a few times. The chain couples TRBV15 to TRBJ1-2; D may be TRBD1 (5 bases). The CDR3 is 15 amino acids. V lost 0 bases, J lost 7 bases, and 15 bases lay in between. The V gene's germline CDR1 is LNHNV and CDR2 YYDKDF (reference sequence). CDR3 loop: CATSRDRGPPGGYTF. DNA of the CDR3: TGTGCCACCAGCAGAGATCGGGGCCCGCCGGGTGGCTACACCTTC. The full variable domain, rest sourced from reference TRBV15 and TRBJ1-2, is DAMVIQNPRYQVTQFGKPVTLSCSQTLNHNVMYWYQQKSSQAPKLLFHYYDKDFNNEADTPDNFQSRRPNTSFCFLDIRSPGLGDTAMYLCATSRDRGPPGGYTFGSGTRLTVV.

The chain joins TRBV6-5 to TRBJ2-3, with 7 bases matching TRBD1. Germline V gives CDR1 MNHEY, CDR2 SVGAGI. The length of the CDR3 is 14 residues. Trimming cost V 6 bases and J 6 bases; bases outside gene matches: 9. The CDR3 DNA is TGTGCCAGCAGCCGCCGGACAGGCGGGGATACGCAGTATTTT. The encoded protein is CASSRRTGGDTQYF.

V gene TRBV10-3 combines with J gene TRBJ2-3; 7 bases map to TRBD2. The CDR3 is made up of 15 amino acids. Germline CDR1 is ENHRY and CDR2 is SYGVKD. V trimming: 2 bases; J trimming: 2 bases; junction bases outside the gene matches: 4. CDR3: CAISERGRDTDTQYF. Here the CDR3 DNA reads TGTGCCATCAGTGAGCGGGGGAGGGACACAGATACGCAGTATTTT.

V and J are TRBV7-2 and TRBJ2-7; D is uncertain. This CDR3 contains 12 residues. The V and J ends lost 2 bases and 7 bases respectively, with 9 bases between them. CDR1 and CDR2 (germline): SGHTA, FQGNSA. CDR3 bases: TGTGCCAGCAGCTTAAGTATGGGGGAGCAGTACTTC. It translates to CASSLSMGEQYF.

V and J are TRBV6-5 and TRBJ1-6; D possibly corresponds to TRBD1 (6 bases). The CDR3 contains 14 residues. Trimming took off 7 bases at V and 7 bases at J, with 14 bases between the two ends. The germline CDR1 and CDR2 sequences are MNHEY and SVGAGI. The CDR3 here is CASTPGQRNSPLHF. The CDR3 nucleotides read TGTGCCAGCACCCCTGGACAGAGGAATTCACCCCTCCACTTT.

The chain employs TRBV18 and TRBJ2-5; D may be TRBD1 (6 bases). V shed 3 bases and J shed 1 base, with 18 bases lying between them. Looked up from germline, CDR1 is KGHSH and CDR2 is LQKENI. The CDR3 has 17 amino acids. Here the CDR3 reads CASSPARTATPQETQYF. As DNA, the CDR3 is TGTGCCAGCTCACCCGCCAGGACAGCAACTCCCCAAGAGACCCAGTACTTC.

The chain links TRBV4-1 to TRBJ1-4, with 7 bases that match TRBD1. CDR3 length: 16 residues. V was pared by 2 bases and J by 10 bases, with 13 bases of the junction left unmatched. The germline gives CDR1 MGHRA, CDR2 YSYEKL. This chain's CDR3 is CASSQSRTGGRAKLFF. The CDR3 nucleotides read TGCGCCAGCAGCCAATCTCGGACAGGAGGGCGCGCAAAACTGTTTTTT.

Of note for this clone: At one of its ends the junction is not consistent with the germline gene, which may arise from a read error. The V call is TRBV2, the J call TRBJ2-5; unclear D gene. Germline V lookup: CDR1 SNHLY, CDR2 FYNNEI. This CDR3 spans 13 amino acids. CDR3 coding DNA: TGTGCCAGCAGGGAAGACTTGCAAGAGACCCAGTACTTC. Its translation: CASREDLQETQYF.

The CDR3 spells CASSQPGQGTDTQYF. Here the CDR3 DNA reads TGTGCCAGCAGCCAACCGGGACAGGGGACAGATACGCAGTATTTT. V usage is TRBV4-2 and J usage is TRBJ2-3; 10 bases agree with TRBD1. This CDR3 comprises 15 residues. Trimming removed 2 bases from V and 3 bases from J; junction bases left unmatched: 2. CDR1 is LGHNA, CDR2 YNFKEQ, per germline.

The chain links TRBV28 to TRBJ1-4; 7 bases agree with TRBD1. The V gene's germline CDR1 is MDHEN and CDR2 SYDVKM. V trimming: 5 bases; J trimming: 2 bases; junction bases outside the gene matches: 5. The CDR3 runs to 15 residues. The CDR3 DNA is TGTGCCAGCAGTACAACAGGGGCGACTAATGAAAAACTGTTTTTT. Translation gives CASSTTGATNEKLFF.

CDR3 coding DNA: TGTGCCAGCAGTTCCTTTAGCCCCCATATGGATTCACCCCTCCACTTT. It translates to CASSSFSPHMDSPLHF. This sequence joins TRBV6-6 and TRBJ1-6; D ambiguous. The germline V and J ends were trimmed by 4 bases and 8 bases, with 18 bases remaining between them. Germline CDR1 reads MNHNY; CDR2 reads SVGAGI (reference sequence). The CDR3 has 16 amino acids.

This clone is a singleton in its sample. V is TRBV6-5 and J is TRBJ2-7; D might be TRBD1 (6 bases). V lost 0 bases and J 5 bases, leaving 11 bases between the germline ends. Germline CDR1 reads MNHEY; CDR2 reads SVGAGI. The length of the CDR3 is 14 residues. This CDR3 reads CASSYSRGRDEQYF. The CDR3 DNA reads as TGTGCCAGCAGTTACTCCAGGGGAAGGGACGAGCAGTACTTC.

This clone came up once. The V gene is TRBV7-7, the J gene TRBJ2-5; a weak D match, TRBD1 (6 bases). Germline V gene sequence: CDR1 SSHAT, CDR2 FNYEAQ (reference sequence). CDR3 length: 16 residues. V lost 2 bases and J lost 4, with 17 bases in between. CDR3 in DNA: TGTGCCAGCAGCTTATCAAACAGGGAAGGAAGAGAGACCCAGTACTTC. This gives the protein CASSLSNREGRETQYF.

The genes are TRBV27 and TRBJ1-2; 9 bases map to TRBD1. CDR1 and CDR2 (germline): MNHEY, SMNVEV (reference sequence). This CDR3 is built from 14 residues. Losses at the gene ends were 5 bases for V and 2 bases for J; bases not matched to a gene: 3. CDR3 region: CASSVQGANYGYTF. For the CDR3, the DNA is TGTGCCAGCAGTGTACAGGGGGCGAACTATGGCTACACCTTC.

The chain combines TRBV11-3 with TRBJ2-5, with unresolved D. V shed 1 base and J shed 4 bases, with 13 bases lying between them. The CDR3 spans 15 residues. Germline CDR1 SGHNT, CDR2 YENEEA. DNA for the CDR3: TGTGCCAGCAGCTTAGGGTTAGGCCGCGGAGAGACCCAGTACTTC. Amino acid sequence: CASSLGLGRGETQYF.